Below, one TCR beta chain is given with its context. With only one base between it and a far larger clone, this is likely a read error. From germline, CDR1 is SGHTA and CDR2 FQGNSA. The CDR3 spans 21 residues. These data belong to a study of regulatory T cells in long-lasting Graves disease. Building of the TCR beta libraries involved iRepertoire HTBI primers and Arm-PCR of CDR3 regions. TCRdb re-called the multiplex PCR reads with MiXCR, one entry per CDR3 protein. Seen here are a few hundred thousand distinct CDR3 sequences, about a sixth observed once, and the top ten hold roughly 21%. Time point noted: newly diagnosed GD, antithyroid drugs for less than 3 months. Construction of the TCR library relied on RNA isolated from PBMCs. Separately, the same data were catalogued under a study of T cells in Graves' hyperthyroidism and ophthalmopathy. That investigation notes: Participants, patients aged 18 to 65, had newly diagnosed hyperthyroidism with a duration under 2 months.

This sequence was found in a woman aged 18-29 years with Graves disease. This chain joins TRBV7-2 and TRBJ2-5; tentatively, D is TRBD2 (6 bases). The DNA end favors TRBJ2-1, so the J call may be wrong. This material consisted of peripheral blood mononuclear cells (PBMCs), taken at new diagnosis, from a patient treated with antithyroid drugs. The CDR3 is CASSLGPPGPREAGDSYEQFF. The CDR3 DNA reads TGTGCCAGCAGCTTAGGCCCCCCCGGTCCGCGCGAGGCCGGGGACTCCTACGAGCAGTTCTTC.